This record concerns one T cell receptor beta chain sequence. Antigen specificity is unknown. The sample originates from a study of shared clonotypes between healthy human individuals. Regarding the study as a whole: Non-shared clonotypes had lower generation probabilities than clonotypes shared by all four sorted-subset donors.

Measured with immunoSEQ multiplex PCR; TCRdb has only the in-frame clones, and not every one. The sample lists millions of clones; about 95% were seen once. Naive CD8 cells lacked CD45RO and underwent positive selection for CCR7, leaving out terminally differentiated effector memory CD45RA+ cells. The receptor comes from a man aged 18-30 years in good health. Source material: naive CD8+ T cells sorted from blood.

CDR3 protein: CASRDGGSGANVLTF. Written as DNA, the CDR3 is TGTGCCAGCAGGGACGGGGGGTCTGGGGCCAACGTCCTGACTTTC. The chain uses TRBV13 and TRBJ2-6, with TRBD2 matching 7 bases. Germline assignment: CDR1 PRHDT and CDR2 FYEKMQ (reference sequence). The V segment lost 6 bases and the J segment 1 base; nucleotides outside the gene matches: 3. The CDR3 sequence is 15 residues long.